This is a list of T cell receptor beta chains from one sample in a study of beta chain features in type 1 diabetes. The assay was immunoSEQ multiplex PCR, and TCRdb's table has in-frame clones only and misses some. The table has approximately 170,000 clones, around 7.8% seen once. The sample taken for sequencing was central memory CD4+ T cells from blood. These receptors all come from a woman aged 40 to 50 with type 1 diabetes. Each CDR3 is given without its conserved first and last residue. A clone size is listed for some rows: how often the clone was seen (once, few, many), or a class if it is expanded.

J | size | V | CDR3
TRBJ2-7 | few | TRBV7-9 | ASSFEENEQY
TRBJ1-5 | - | TRBV4-3 | ASSARQAGPQH
TRBJ1-4 | few | TRBV9 | ASSSPPGFTEKLF
TRBJ2-6 | - | TRBV9 | ASSIQGAGANVLT
TRBJ1-5 | - | TRBV28 | ASSLYGVSGGDQPQH
TRBJ2-1 | - | TRBV18 | ASSPRDEQF
TRBJ1-5 | - | TRBV7-2 | ASSPQPGVTGAQH
TRBJ2-7 | - | TRBV13 | ASSTDRTYEQY
TRBJ2-7 | - | TRBV7-2 | ASSSPWQGAQEQY
TRBJ1-2 | - | TRBV7-2 | ASSLNSEPAGGYT